What follows is one TCR beta chain and its context. This CDR3 is built from 16 residues. Germline V gene sequence: CDR1 LNHDA, CDR2 SQIVND (reference sequence). Trimming took 5 bases from V and 3 from J, leaving 17 bases between them. Participant age was roughly 18 to 95 years, and participants resided in 25 or so US areas. Produced via immunoSEQ multiplex PCR; TCRdb's table is partial and in-frame only. The sample gives 430,000 or so clones, approximately 90% of which show up once; roughly 1.9% is in the top ten. The data belong to a study of blood T cell repertoires in COVID-19. Across the whole study: Researchers got acute and convalescent COVID-19 samples from the United States, Italy and Spain.

The specimen was PBMCs or T cells enriched from blood (not recorded which). The TCR sequence derives from a woman aged 40 to 50 who had recovered from COVID-19. The chain couples TRBV19 to TRBJ1-3; unclear D gene. The CDR3 DNA reads TGTGCCAGTAGTCCCTCCGCCTTCACGGGTGGAAACACCATATATTTT. Translating it yields CASSPSAFTGGNTIYF.